This TCR beta chain is from a study of T cell responses to AZD1222 COVID-19 vaccine (dated by TCRdb to the early 2020s). Context from the whole study: TCR sequencing covered 230 to 250 trial participants: some 210 given two doses of AZD1222 and 26 given two doses of MenACWY control vaccine. Trial participants were enrolled by age into 18-55, 56-69 and 70-plus year subgroups, with roughly 160, 29 and 62 TCR-sequenced participants respectively.

Study-wide conclusions, independent of this receptor: The 56-69-year group was small, and its depth increase did not reach significance, likely because of low power. Participants were mostly white British, with more females than males. The authors suggested clonal diversity may have been underestimated. Conclusions about previously exposed vaccinees are limited because only a handful of AZD1222 recipients were SARS-CoV-2 seropositive at baseline. After two AZD1222 doses, both the breadth and the depth of spike-specific TCRs were significantly higher than at day 0 and than in MenACWY recipients. Reportedly, almost half of the unique spike-specific TCRs recognized epitopes lying outside the regions that are mutated in the B.1.351 and B.1.1.7 variants. Vaccine-associated CD4 TCRs spanned the whole spike protein, with dominant responses in regions 160-218 and 743-854. Because no day 14 peak-response samples were available, repertoires were characterized only after the peak T cell response.

The time point label of this sample denotes: about 28 days (+/-7) after the second vaccine dose. AZD1222 recipients whose second dose came at about 4 weeks and those whose second dose came at about 12 weeks were combined into one group, since spike-specific TCR depth and breadth did not differ between the two schedules. Vaccinee samples were obtained from the UK trials COV001 and COV002, which included a single-blind randomized controlled phase 2/3 trial of AZD1222 (ChAdOx1 nCoV-19) in healthy adults. Trial participant PBMC samples were collected at day 0 and day 28 after the second dose for TCRbeta chain sequencing. The CDR3 regions of human TCRbeta chains were subjected to immunosequencing. From the authors' description of their analysis: Repertoire TCRs were matched against a reference library of SARS-CoV-2-specific TCRs generated with the MIRA antigen-specificity platform. Breadth was defined as the fraction of unique TCRs that were SARS-CoV-2-associated. Depth was defined as the fraction of total T cells that were SARS-CoV-2-associated. Using the MIRA data, each spike-specific TCR was assigned both to the spike region to which the TCR was reactive and to a CD4 or CD8 class. Log10-transformed breadth and depth values were compared by one-way ANOVA with Sidak's multiple comparisons tests. Here the immuneACCESS table is served through TCRdb, limited to in-frame sequences with V and J called. Missing clones are a known gap in these copies; in checked studies unresolved V genes cover under half, and the rest lacks a known reason. V and J calls and clone size are copied from that table; D and trimming were computed from the DNA. The sample yields about 110,000 clones; roughly 92% were counted once. The ten largest clones represent over 2% of the sample.

A word on this clone: This clone's antigen is unknown. No quality values exist for individual bases; no much larger clone is one base distant.

The germline V gene provides CDR1 SGDLS and CDR2 YYNGEE. V ends up 0 bases short and J 8 bases short, with an unmatched junction base count of 10. The CDR3 has 15 amino acids, counting the end cysteine and phenylalanine. Of all the DNA, just the CDR3 is kept, 45 bases in frame from base 1. Sequencing used peripheral blood, obtained 28 days after the second AZD1222 dose. The receptor was isolated from an adult who received the AZD1222 COVID-19 vaccine. Here the chain combines TRBV9 and TRBJ1-2, with 7 bases aligning to TRBD1. The CDR3 corresponds to CASSVAGTASGGYTF. The DNA reads as follows: TGTGCCAGCAGCGTAGCAGGGACAGCATCTGGGGGCTACACCTTC.